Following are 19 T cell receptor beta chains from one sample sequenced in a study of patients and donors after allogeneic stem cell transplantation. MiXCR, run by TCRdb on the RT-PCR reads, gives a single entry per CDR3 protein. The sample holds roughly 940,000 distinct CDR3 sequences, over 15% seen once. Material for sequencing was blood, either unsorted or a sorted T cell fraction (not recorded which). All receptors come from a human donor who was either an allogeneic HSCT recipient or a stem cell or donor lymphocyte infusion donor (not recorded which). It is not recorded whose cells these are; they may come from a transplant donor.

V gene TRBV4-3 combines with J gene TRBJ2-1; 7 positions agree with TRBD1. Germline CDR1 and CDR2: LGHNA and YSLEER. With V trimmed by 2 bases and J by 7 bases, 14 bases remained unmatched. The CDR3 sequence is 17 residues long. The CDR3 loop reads CASSQLTGTERRNEQFF. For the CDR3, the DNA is TGCGCCAGCAGCCAACTAACCGGGACAGAGAGACGAAATGAGCAGTTCTTC.

The CDR3 spells CSALKFSGVGGYTF. CDR3 DNA: TGCAGTGCCCTAAAATTCTCCGGGGTTGGTGGCTACACCTTC. The J gene is TRBJ1-2, the V gene TRBV20-1, with no clear D. Germline V gene lookup returns CDR1 DFQATT and CDR2 SNEGSKA (reference sequence). The germline V and J ends were trimmed by 6 bases and 7 bases, with 21 bases remaining between them. This CDR3 is built from 14 residues.

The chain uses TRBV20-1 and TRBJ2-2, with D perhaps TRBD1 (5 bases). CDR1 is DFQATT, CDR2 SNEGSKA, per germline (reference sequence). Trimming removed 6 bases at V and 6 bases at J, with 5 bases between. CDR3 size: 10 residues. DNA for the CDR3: TGCAGTGCGGGGCCCGGGGAGCTGTTTTTT. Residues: CSAGPGELFF.

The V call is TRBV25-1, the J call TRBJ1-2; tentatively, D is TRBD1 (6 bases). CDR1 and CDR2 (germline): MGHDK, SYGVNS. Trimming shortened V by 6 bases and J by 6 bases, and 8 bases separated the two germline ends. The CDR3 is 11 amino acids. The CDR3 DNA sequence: TGTGCCAGCAGCAGGGGAAATGGCTACACCTTC. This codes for CASSRGNGYTF.

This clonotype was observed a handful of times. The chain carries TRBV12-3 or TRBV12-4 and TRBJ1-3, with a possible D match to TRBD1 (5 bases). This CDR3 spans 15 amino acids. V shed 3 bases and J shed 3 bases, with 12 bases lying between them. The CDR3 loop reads CASSFQGAGGNTIYF. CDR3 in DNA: TGTGCCAGCAGTTTTCAAGGGGCTGGTGGAAACACCATATATTTT.

The CDR3 nucleotides read TGTGCCAGCTCACATTTCGACGGGATGCAGAAACTGTTTTTT. Protein: CASSHFDGMQKLFF. The chain joins TRBV12-3 or TRBV12-4 to TRBJ1-4; D not resolved. CDR3 length equals 14 residues. The V end was cut by 8 bases, the J end by 11 bases, with 21 bases between.

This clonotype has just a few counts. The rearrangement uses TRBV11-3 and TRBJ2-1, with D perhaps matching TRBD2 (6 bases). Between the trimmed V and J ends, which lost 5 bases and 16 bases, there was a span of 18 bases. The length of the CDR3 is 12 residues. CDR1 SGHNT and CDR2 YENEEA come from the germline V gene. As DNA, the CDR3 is TGTGCCAGCAGCATGGGGCGGCGGGATCCTTTCTTC. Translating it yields CASSMGRRDPFF.

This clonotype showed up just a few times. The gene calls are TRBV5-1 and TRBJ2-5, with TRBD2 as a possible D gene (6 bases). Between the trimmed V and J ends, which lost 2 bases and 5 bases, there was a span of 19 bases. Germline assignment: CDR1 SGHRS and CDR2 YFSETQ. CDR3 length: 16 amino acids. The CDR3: CASSLSRRGWGETQYF. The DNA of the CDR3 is TGCGCCAGCAGCTTATCGAGGAGGGGCTGGGGTGAGACCCAGTACTTC.

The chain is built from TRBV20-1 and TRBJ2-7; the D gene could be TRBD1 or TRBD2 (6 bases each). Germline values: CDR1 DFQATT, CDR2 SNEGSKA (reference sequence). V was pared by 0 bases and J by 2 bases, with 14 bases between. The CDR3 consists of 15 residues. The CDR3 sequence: CSARDGRGAAYEQYF. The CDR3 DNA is TGCAGTGCTAGAGATGGAAGGGGGGCGGCCTACGAGCAGTACTTC.

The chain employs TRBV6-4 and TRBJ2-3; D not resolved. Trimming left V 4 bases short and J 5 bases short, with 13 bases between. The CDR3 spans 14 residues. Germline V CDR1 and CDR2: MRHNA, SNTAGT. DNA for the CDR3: TGTGCCAGCAGTGTCGGGTGGAGTGGAGATACGCAGTATTTT. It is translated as CASSVGWSGDTQYF.

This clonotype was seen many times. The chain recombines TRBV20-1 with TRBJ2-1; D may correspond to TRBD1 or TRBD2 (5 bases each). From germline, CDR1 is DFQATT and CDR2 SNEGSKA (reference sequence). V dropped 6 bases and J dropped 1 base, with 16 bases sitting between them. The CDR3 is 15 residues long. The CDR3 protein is CSASGGEGSYNEQFF. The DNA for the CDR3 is TGCAGTGCCTCTGGGGGAGAAGGTTCCTACAATGAGCAGTTCTTC.

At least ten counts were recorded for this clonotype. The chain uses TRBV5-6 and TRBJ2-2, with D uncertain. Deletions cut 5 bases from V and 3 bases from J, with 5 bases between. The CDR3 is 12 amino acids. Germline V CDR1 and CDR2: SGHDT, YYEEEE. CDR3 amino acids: CASSLYTGELFF. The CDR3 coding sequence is TGTGCCAGCAGTCTCTACACCGGGGAGCTGTTTTTT.

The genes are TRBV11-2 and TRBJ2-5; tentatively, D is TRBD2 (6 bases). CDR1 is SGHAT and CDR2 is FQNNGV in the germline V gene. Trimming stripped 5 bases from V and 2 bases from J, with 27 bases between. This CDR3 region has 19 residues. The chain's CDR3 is CASSPARGTHPGSQETQYF. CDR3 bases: TGTGCCAGCAGCCCAGCCCGGGGGACTCACCCAGGTTCGCAAGAGACCCAGTACTTC.

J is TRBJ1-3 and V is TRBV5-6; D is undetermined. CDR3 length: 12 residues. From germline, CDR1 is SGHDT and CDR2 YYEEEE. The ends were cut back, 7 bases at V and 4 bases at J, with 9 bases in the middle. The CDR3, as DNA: TGTGCCAGCGGCCAGGACGGAAACACCATATATTTT. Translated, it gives CASGQDGNTIYF.

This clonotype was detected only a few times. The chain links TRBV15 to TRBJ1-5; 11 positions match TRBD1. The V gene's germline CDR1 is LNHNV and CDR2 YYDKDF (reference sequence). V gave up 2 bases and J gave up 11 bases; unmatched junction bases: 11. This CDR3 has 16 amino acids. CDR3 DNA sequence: TGTGCCACCAGCAGAAACGATAGGACAGGGGGCTGGACCCAGCATTTT. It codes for CATSRNDRTGGWTQHF. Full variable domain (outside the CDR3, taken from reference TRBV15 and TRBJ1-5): DAMVIQNPRYQVTQFGKPVTLSCSQTLNHNVMYWYQQKSSQAPKLLFHYYDKDFNNEADTPDNFQSRRPNTSFCFLDIRSPGLGDTAMYLCATSRNDRTGGWTQHFGDGTRLSIL.

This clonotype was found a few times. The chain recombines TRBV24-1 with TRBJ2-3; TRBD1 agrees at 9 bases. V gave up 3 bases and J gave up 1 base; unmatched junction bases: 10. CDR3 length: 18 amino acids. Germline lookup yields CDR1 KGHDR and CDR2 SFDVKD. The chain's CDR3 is CATSDRRDRAPGTDTQYF. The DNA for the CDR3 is TGTGCCACCAGTGATAGGAGGGACAGGGCACCAGGCACAGATACGCAGTATTTT.

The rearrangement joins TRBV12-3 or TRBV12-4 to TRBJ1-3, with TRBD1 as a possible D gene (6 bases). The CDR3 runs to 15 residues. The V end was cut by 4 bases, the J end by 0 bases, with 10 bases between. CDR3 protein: CASSSWTASGNTIYF. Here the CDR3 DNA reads TGTGCCAGCAGTTCATGGACAGCCTCTGGAAACACCATATATTTT.

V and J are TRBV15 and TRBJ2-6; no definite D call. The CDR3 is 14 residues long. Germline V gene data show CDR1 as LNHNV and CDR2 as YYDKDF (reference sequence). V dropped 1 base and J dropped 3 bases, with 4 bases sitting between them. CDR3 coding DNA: TGTGCCACCAGCAGAGGTAATGGGGCCAACGTCCTGACTTTC. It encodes CATSRGNGANVLTF.

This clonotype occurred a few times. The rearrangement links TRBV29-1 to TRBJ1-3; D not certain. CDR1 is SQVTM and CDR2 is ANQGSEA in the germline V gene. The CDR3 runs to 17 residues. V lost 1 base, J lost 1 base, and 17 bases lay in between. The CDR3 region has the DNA TGCAGCGTTGAAGGAGGCCCGGACGGAGAGTCTGGAAACACCATATATTTT. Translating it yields CSVEGGPDGESGNTIYF.